Described below is a single T cell receptor (beta chain) sequence and its context. Its antigen is undetermined. This record comes from a study of T cell responses to AZD1222 COVID-19 vaccine. Produced via immunoSEQ multiplex PCR; TCRdb's table is partial and in-frame only. The sample has some 150,000 clones, over 85% seen once. Whole-study findings and limits: Unmutated variant regions are reportedly the target of nearly half of TCRs that are spike-specific.

The receptor was isolated from an adult in good health. The sequencing here drew on peripheral blood, taken on day 0 of AZD1222 vaccination.

In nucleotides, the CDR3 is TGTGCCAGCAGTTTTGATAGCGAGGACTACGAGCAGTACTTC. Its protein product is CASSFDSEDYEQYF. V is TRBV27 and J is TRBJ2-7, with D possibly being TRBD2 (5 bases). V dropped 3 bases and J dropped 3 bases, with 12 bases sitting between them. This CDR3 region has 14 residues. Germline assignment: CDR1 MNHEY and CDR2 SMNVEV (reference sequence).